Shown below are 17 T cell receptor beta chains from a single sample sequenced in a study of cytomegalovirus exposure and HLA in healthy donors. The assay was immunoSEQ multiplex PCR, and TCRdb's table has in-frame clones only and misses some. Of about 220,000 clones listed, just over 90% were seen once; the top ten hold approximately 1%. Sequences were obtained from PBMCs. The receptor set was obtained from a woman younger than 30 in good health and CMV-seronegative.

This clone was recorded once. This chain connects TRBV5-1 to TRBJ2-7, with D possibly TRBD1 on 6 matching bases. Trimming left V 1 base short and J 6 bases short, with 14 bases between. The CDR3 is 14 residues long. CDR1 and CDR2 from the germline V gene are SGHRS and YFSETQ. CDR3 loop: CASSLLGGGGEQYF. Here the CDR3 DNA reads TGCGCCAGCAGCTTGCTTGGGGGCGGCGGCGAGCAGTACTTC.

This clone was counted only a few times. CDR3 coding DNA: TGTGCCAGCAGAACTGTGTTGGGCTACACCTTC. Translation gives CASRTVLGYTF. The V call is TRBV25-1, the J call TRBJ1-2; D is unclear. CDR3 length equals 11 residues. The germline gives CDR1 MGHDK, CDR2 SYGVNS. With 6 bases removed from V and 8 bases from J, the gap between germline ends came to 10 bases.

The chain carries TRBV28 and TRBJ1-2, with TRBD1 matching 12 bases. Germline assignment: CDR1 MDHEN and CDR2 SYDVKM. This CDR3 has 16 amino acids. V gave up 6 bases and J gave up 8 bases; unmatched junction bases: 13. The CDR3 DNA reads as TGTGCCAGCAGACGGTCATCCGGGACAGGGGGCTTAGGCTACACCTTC. It yields the protein CASRRSSGTGGLGYTF.

In this sample, this clone turned up once. The chain combines TRBV5-1 with TRBJ2-1; 9 nucleotides match TRBD2. Germline values: CDR1 SGHRS, CDR2 YFSETQ. CDR3 size: 16 residues. After removal of 0 bases from V and 8 bases from J, the junction contained 9 bases not matched to a gene. The CDR3 region is CASSLAPREGLDEQFF. Written as DNA, the CDR3 is TGCGCCAGCAGCTTGGCTCCGCGGGAGGGCCTAGATGAGCAGTTCTTC.

V usage is TRBV6-5 and J usage is TRBJ2-7, with 8 bases lining up with TRBD1. The V gene end was trimmed by 6 bases and the J gene end by 7 bases; junction bases not matched to a gene: 14. Germline V gives CDR1 MNHEY, CDR2 SVGAGI. CDR3 length: 15 amino acids. CDR3 nucleotide sequence: TGTGCCAGCAGCCTACCCGGACAGGGAATCGGGGAGCAGTACTTC. Its translation is CASSLPGQGIGEQYF.

The rearrangement links TRBV5-6 to TRBJ1-3; TRBD1 matches at 7 bases. The V gene's germline CDR1 is SGHDT and CDR2 YYEEEE. J lost 4 bases, V lost 4 bases, and 11 bases had no gene match. The CDR3 runs to 16 residues. The CDR3: CASSTPTGSRGNTIYF. CDR3 DNA: TGTGCCAGCAGCACCCCGACAGGGTCAAGAGGAAACACCATATATTTT.

This clone came up a few times. The genes are TRBV5-6 and TRBJ1-6; tentative D call: TRBD1 (6 bases). Germline values: CDR1 SGHDT, CDR2 YYEEEE. The CDR3 is made up of 14 amino acids. Deletions cut 4 bases from V and 10 bases from J, with 15 bases between. The CDR3 loop is CASSPRQVISPLHF. In DNA, the CDR3 is TGTGCCAGCAGCCCCCGACAGGTCATCTCACCCCTCCACTTT.

The V gene is TRBV5-4, the J gene TRBJ1-1, with D possibly TRBD1 on 6 matching bases. The V gene's germline CDR1 is SGHNT and CDR2 YYREEE (reference sequence). This CDR3 spans 13 amino acids. V lost 4 bases and J lost 4, with 11 bases in between. The CDR3 DNA reads TGTGCCAGCAGCAGTCGGACAGCCACTGAAGCTTTCTTT. The encoded protein is CASSSRTATEAFF. The whole variable domain, remainder taken from reference TRBV5-4 and TRBJ1-1, is ETGVTQSPTHLIKTRGQQVTLRCSSQSGHNTVSWYQQALGQGPQFIFQYYREEENGRGNFPPRFSGLQFPNYSSELNVNALELDDSALYLCASSSRTATEAFFGQGTRLTVV.

There are a few counts of this clone. The chain recombines TRBV19 with TRBJ2-1; tentative D call: TRBD1 (5 bases). The CDR3 runs 14 residues. Trimming pared 3 bases from V and 10 bases from J, leaving 16 bases between. CDR1 is LNHDA, CDR2 SQIVND, per germline (reference sequence). CDR3: CASSIVGAAREQFF. In nucleotides, the CDR3 is TGTGCCAGTAGTATTGTTGGGGCCGCCAGGGAGCAGTTCTTC.

The chain carries TRBV10-3 and TRBJ2-7; TRBD2 agrees at 8 bases. This CDR3 has 15 residues. With V trimmed by 4 bases and J by 6 bases, 11 bases remained unmatched. Germline CDR1 ENHRY, CDR2 SYGVKD. DNA of the CDR3: TGTGCCATCAGTGCCTCTTTGCGGGAGGTGAGCGAGCAGTACTTC. This gives the protein CAISASLREVSEQYF.

This chain links TRBV5-1 with TRBJ2-7, with TRBD2 identical over 11 bases. The CDR3 runs 16 residues. Germline V gene data show CDR1 as SGHRS and CDR2 as YFSETQ. V dropped 1 base and J dropped 3; count of bases not matched to a gene: 6. The CDR3 nucleotides are TGCGCCAGCAGCTTGCAACTAGCGGGGGAGATCTACGAGCAGTACTTC. Residues: CASSLQLAGEIYEQYF.

The gene calls are TRBV30 and TRBJ2-3, with 12 bases that match TRBD2. Germline CDR1 is GTSNPN and CDR2 is SVGIG (reference sequence). The CDR3 contains 13 residues. J gave up 9 bases and V 5 bases, and 6 bases lay outside the gene matches. The CDR3 nucleotides read TGTGCCTGGCGACTAGCGGGAGTGTACACGCAGTATTTT. Its translation is CAWRLAGVYTQYF.

The DNA of the CDR3 is TGCGCCAGCAGCCAAGTCCAGGGATCTGGAAACACCATATATTTT. Its translation: CASSQVQGSGNTIYF. The V call is TRBV4-1, the J call TRBJ1-3, with D possibly TRBD1 on 5 matching bases. Germline-derived CDR1 and CDR2 are MGHRA and YSYEKL. This CDR3 has 15 amino acids. V was pared by 1 base and J by 1 base, with 8 bases between.

The V and J genes are TRBV25-1 and TRBJ2-1; 10 nucleotides line up with TRBD1. The CDR3 is made up of 17 amino acids. Germline lookup yields CDR1 MGHDK and CDR2 SYGVNS. The junction had 12 bases not matched to a gene; V was cut back by 3 bases and J by 7 bases. CDR3 DNA: TGTGCCAGCAGTGAGAGACCCGGGACAGGGGATGGAAATGAGCAGTTCTTC. Its translation is CASSERPGTGDGNEQFF. The whole variable domain, filled in from reference TRBV25-1 and TRBJ2-1, reads EADIYQTPRYLVIGTGKKITLECSQTMGHDKMYWYQQDPGMELHLIHYSYGVNSTEKGDLSSESTVSRIRTEHFPLTLESARPSHTSQYLCASSERPGTGDGNEQFFGPGTRLTVL.

CDR3 sequence reads: CASSAGTANQPQHF. As DNA, the CDR3 is TGTGCCAGCAGCGCCGGGACTGCCAATCAGCCCCAGCATTTT. The chain links TRBV6-1 to TRBJ1-5; maybe TRBD1 (5 bases). CDR1 MNHNS and CDR2 SASEGT come from the germline V gene. V was trimmed by 6 bases and J by 3 bases, leaving 12 bases between them. This CDR3 contains 14 residues.

The chain uses TRBV25-1 and TRBJ1-2; D unresolved. The CDR3 sequence is 13 residues long. Germline CDR1 is MGHDK and CDR2 is SYGVNS. V lost 6 bases, J lost 7 bases, and 15 bases lay in between. Written as DNA, the CDR3 is TGTGCCAGCAGCCGATTTGAGGGTCGTGGCTACACCTTC. It codes for CASSRFEGRGYTF.

This chain connects TRBV7-8 to TRBJ2-7; the D gene is possibly TRBD2 (6 bases). The V end lost 6 bases, the J end lost 7 bases, and 19 bases lay between the germline ends. CDR1 and CDR2 from the germline V gene are SGHVS and FQNEAQ. The CDR3 has 14 residues. The CDR3 is CASSLGDFLREQYF. The DNA for the CDR3 is TGTGCCAGCAGTCTGGGGGACTTTCTACGAGAGCAGTACTTC.